This T cell receptor (beta chain) came from a study of T cells in Graves' hyperthyroidism and ophthalmopathy. The wider study: Upon initial diagnosis and before any treatment, peripheral blood was collected.

Amplification of TCR beta CDR3 regions used RNA as the template. During a first-round RT-PCR of the TCR CDR3, the HTBI primer set was used. TCRdb re-analysed the multiplex PCR reads in MiXCR, keeping a single row per CDR3 protein. The table includes 380,000 or so distinct CDR3 sequences, about 14% detected once. A few counts support this clonotype. Germline and junction disagree at one end, which may indicate a read error. Hyperthyroidism patients were newly diagnosed, had disease duration under 2 months, and were aged 18 to 65 years. Not enrolled were patients with uncontrolled infection, other autoimmune disease, pregnancy or lactation. PBMCs were obtained from approximately 9.2 ml fresh peripheral blood. The CDR3 has 14 residues. The germline gives CDR1 SNHLY, CDR2 FYNNEI.

This TCR came from a woman aged 25 to 39 with Graves' hyperthyroidism. Material for sequencing was blood. J is TRBJ2-5 and V is TRBV2; D is possibly TRBD2 (5 bases). This CDR3 reads CASRPHISAPSEDF. CDR3 in DNA: TGTGCCAGCAGACCGCATATTTCCGCCCCCTCGGAGGACTTC.